Only one count was recorded for the clone carrying this T cell receptor (beta chain). The data were obtained in a study of control samples from healthy donors and cancer patients. The assay was immunoSEQ multiplex PCR, and TCRdb's table has in-frame clones only and misses some. The table has 150,000 to 200,000 clones, approximately 86% seen once. The germline V gene has CDR1 MNHNS and CDR2 SASEGT. Trimming removed 1 base at V and 7 bases at J, with 14 bases between. This CDR3 contains 15 residues. This sequence was found in a woman in her twenties or thirties in good health. The rearrangement joins TRBV6-1 to TRBJ1-5; possibly TRBD1 for D (6 bases). Material for sequencing was blood. CDR3 sequence: CASSEVGRGVQPQHF. CDR3 bases: TGTGCCAGCAGTGAAGTCGGCAGGGGAGTACAGCCCCAGCATTTT.